This T cell receptor (beta chain) was identified during a study of T cell clonality in common variable immunodeficiency. The table lists this clone with a few counts. Its cognate antigen is unknown. The read halts 3 residues ahead of the CDR3 end, with the missing end drawn from the germline J gene. Method: immunoSEQ multiplex PCR; TCRdb's copy keeps in-frame clones and lacks some. The sample holds around 21,000 clones, and no clone turns up only once. Per germline, CDR1 LNHDA and CDR2 SQIVND (reference sequence). The CDR3 totals 14 residues. The V end was cut by 7 bases, the J end by 1 base, with 10 bases between. Study results and limitations: Common variable immunodeficiency TCR beta sequences reportedly had fewer deletions and N-nucleotide insertions.

The V gene is TRBV19, the J gene TRBJ2-2; D not resolved. This TCR derives from a human donor with common variable immunodeficiency. Sequencing input: peripheral blood mononuclear cells. The covered CDR3 bases are TGTGCCAGTAAGGGTGATAAGAACACCGGGGAG. It encodes CASKGDKNTGE. The complete CDR3 sequence is CASKGDKNTGELFF. The full variable domain, rest sourced from reference TRBV19 and TRBJ2-2, is DGGITQSPKYLFRKEGQNVTLSCEQNLNHDAMYWYRQDPGQGLRLIYYSQIVNDFQKGDIAEGYSVSREKKESFPLTVTSAQKNPTAFYLCASKGDKNTGELFFGEGSRLTVL.